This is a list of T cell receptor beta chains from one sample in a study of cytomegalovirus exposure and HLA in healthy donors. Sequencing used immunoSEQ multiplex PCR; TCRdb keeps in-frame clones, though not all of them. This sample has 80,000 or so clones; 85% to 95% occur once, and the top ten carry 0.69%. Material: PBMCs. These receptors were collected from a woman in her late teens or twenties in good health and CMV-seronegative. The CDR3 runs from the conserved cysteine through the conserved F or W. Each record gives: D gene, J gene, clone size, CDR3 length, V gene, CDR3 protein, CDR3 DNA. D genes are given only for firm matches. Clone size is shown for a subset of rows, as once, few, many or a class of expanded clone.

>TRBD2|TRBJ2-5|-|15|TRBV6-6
CASSYAAGGQETQYF
TGTGCCAGCAGTTACGCAGCGGGGGGGCAAGAGACCCAGTACTTC
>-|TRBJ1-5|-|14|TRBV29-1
CSVRDKGGNQPQHF
TGCAGCGTTAGGGACAAGGGAGGCAATCAGCCCCAGCATTTT
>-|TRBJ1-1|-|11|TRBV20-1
CSVTGNTEAFF
TGCAGTGTTACAGGGAACACTGAAGCTTTCTTT
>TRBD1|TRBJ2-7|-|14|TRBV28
CASSRRQGAEEQYF
TGTGCCAGCAGCCGTCGACAGGGGGCGGAAGAGCAGTACTTC
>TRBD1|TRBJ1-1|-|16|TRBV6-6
CASSYPTDRANTEAFF
TGTGCCAGCAGTTACCCCACGGACAGGGCGAACACTGAAGCTTTCTTT
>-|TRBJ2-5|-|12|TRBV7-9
CASSLIQGTQYF
TGTGCCAGCAGCTTAATCCAGGGGACCCAGTACTTC
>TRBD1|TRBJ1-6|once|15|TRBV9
CASSDTGTANSPLHF
TGTGCCAGCAGCGATACCGGGACAGCAAATTCACCCCTCCACTTT
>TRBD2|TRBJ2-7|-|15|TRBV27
CASSLAGDLSYEQYF
TGTGCCAGCAGCCTTGCGGGGGACCTGTCCTACGAGCAGTACTTC
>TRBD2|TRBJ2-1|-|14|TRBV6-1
CASSDGRGENEQFF
TGTGCCAGCAGTGACGGGAGGGGGGAAAATGAGCAGTTCTTC
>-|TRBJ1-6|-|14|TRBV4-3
CASSQGQGNSPLHF
TGCGCCAGCAGCCAAGGTCAGGGTAATTCACCCCTCCACTTT
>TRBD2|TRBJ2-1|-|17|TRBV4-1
CASSHPFRTSTYNEQFF
TGCGCCAGCAGCCACCCCTTTAGGACTAGCACATACAATGAGCAGTTCTTC
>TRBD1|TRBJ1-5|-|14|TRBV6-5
CASSYRQGGQPQHF
TGTGCCAGCAGTTACCGACAGGGTGGACAGCCCCAGCATTTT
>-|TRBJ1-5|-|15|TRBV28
CASTPRVTNNQPQHF
TGTGCCAGCACCCCGCGGGTAACGAACAATCAGCCCCAGCATTTT
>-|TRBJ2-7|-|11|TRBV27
CATSWGLEQYF
TGTGCCACTTCCTGGGGACTCGAGCAGTACTTC
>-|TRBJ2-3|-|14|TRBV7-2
CASSLGLATDTQYF
TGTGCCAGCAGCTTGGGGCTAGCGACAGATACGCAGTATTTT
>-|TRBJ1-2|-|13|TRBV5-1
CASSLEGDYGYTF
TGCGCCAGCAGCTTGGAAGGAGACTATGGCTACACCTTC
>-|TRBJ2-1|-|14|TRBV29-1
CSVEAGLFPNEQFF
TGCAGCGTTGAGGCGGGACTTTTTCCTAATGAGCAGTTCTTC
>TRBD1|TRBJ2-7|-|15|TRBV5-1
CASSSRQGGSYEQYF
TGCGCCAGCAGCTCGCGACAGGGGGGTTCCTACGAGCAGTACTTC
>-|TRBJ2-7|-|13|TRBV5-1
CASSLDSTFEQYF
TGCGCCAGCAGCTTGGACTCTACTTTCGAGCAGTACTTC
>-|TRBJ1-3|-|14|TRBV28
CASSLTVSGNTIYF
TGTGCCAGCAGTTTAACGGTCTCTGGAAACACCATATATTTT
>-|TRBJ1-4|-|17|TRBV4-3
CASSQDLVSLIAEKLFF
TGCGCCAGCAGCCAAGACTTGGTGAGCTTAATTGCTGAAAAACTGTTTTTT
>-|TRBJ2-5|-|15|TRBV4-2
CASSQVGGGAETQYF
TGTGCCAGCAGCCAAGTGGGGGGAGGCGCGGAGACCCAGTACTTC
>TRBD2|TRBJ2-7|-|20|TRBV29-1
CSVEGAGTSGRARGMGEQYF
TGCAGCGTTGAAGGCGCTGGGACTAGCGGGAGGGCCAGGGGAATGGGAGAGCAGTACTTC
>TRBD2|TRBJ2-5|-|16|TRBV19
CASKSSGGGYQETQYF
TGTGCCAGTAAGTCCTCCGGCGGGGGGTACCAAGAGACCCAGTACTTC
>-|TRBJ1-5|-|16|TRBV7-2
CASSSLGGNSNQPQHF
TGTGCCAGCAGCTCCCTCGGAGGTAATAGCAATCAGCCCCAGCATTTT
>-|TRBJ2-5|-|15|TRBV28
CASSFSSGEQETQYF
TGTGCCAGCAGTTTTTCGTCCGGGGAGCAAGAGACCCAGTACTTC
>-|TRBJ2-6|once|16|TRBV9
CASSPGTSSGANVLTF
TGTGCCAGCAGCCCAGGGACTTCGTCCGGGGCCAACGTCCTGACTTTC
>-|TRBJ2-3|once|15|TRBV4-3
CASSPRAGPGDTQYF
TGCGCCAGCAGCCCCCGCGCGGGGCCGGGGGATACGCAGTATTTT
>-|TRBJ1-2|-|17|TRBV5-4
CASSLAPGGEPNYGYTF
TGTGCCAGCAGCTTGGCTCCGGGCGGGGAACCTAACTATGGCTACACCTTC
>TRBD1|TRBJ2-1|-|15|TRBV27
CASSSGTVTYNEQFF
TGTGCCAGCAGCTCCGGGACAGTTACCTACAATGAGCAGTTCTTC
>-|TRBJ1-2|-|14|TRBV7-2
CASSLVLQGNGYTF
TGTGCCAGCAGCTTAGTACTGCAGGGAAACGGCTACACCTTC
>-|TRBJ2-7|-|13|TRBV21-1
CASSRQGSYEQYF
TGTGCCAGCAGTCGGCAGGGTTCCTACGAGCAGTACTTC
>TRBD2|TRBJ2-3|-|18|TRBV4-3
CASSQENRLAGDTDTQYF
TGCGCCAGCAGCCAAGAAAATAGACTAGCGGGAGATACAGATACGCAGTATTTT
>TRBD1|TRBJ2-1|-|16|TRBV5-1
CASSWGGGTGVNEQFF
TGCGCCAGCAGCTGGGGCGGCGGGACAGGGGTCAATGAGCAGTTCTTC
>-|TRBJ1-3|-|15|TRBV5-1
CASVISTEWLRSIYF
TGCGCCAGCGTAATTTCGACGGAGTGGTTGAGGTCCATATATTTT
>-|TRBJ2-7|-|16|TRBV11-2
CASSLEMGLIYYEQYF
TGTGCCAGCAGCTTAGAAATGGGGCTAATTTACTACGAGCAGTACTTC
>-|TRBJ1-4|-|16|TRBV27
CASSLLSGGPNEKLFF
TGTGCCAGCAGCCTCTTATCGGGGGGTCCTAATGAAAAACTGTTTTTT
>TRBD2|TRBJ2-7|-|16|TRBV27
CASSLGGLDFGDEQYF
TGTGCCAGCAGTTTAGGGGGACTAGACTTCGGCGACGAGCAGTACTTC
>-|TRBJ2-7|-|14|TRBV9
CASSLRDITYEQYF
TGTGCCAGCAGCCTACGGGACATCACCTACGAGCAGTACTTC
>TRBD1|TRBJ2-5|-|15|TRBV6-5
CASSYSGTEQETQYF
TGTGCCAGCAGTTACTCGGGGACAGAGCAAGAGACCCAGTACTTC
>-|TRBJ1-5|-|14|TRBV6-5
CASSDPNGNQPQHF
TGTGCCAGCTCAGATCCCAATGGCAATCAGCCCCAGCATTTT
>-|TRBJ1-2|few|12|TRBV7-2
CASSFPGVGYTF
TGTGCCAGCAGCTTCCCAGGGGTTGGCTACACCTTC
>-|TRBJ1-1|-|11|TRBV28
CASSSITEAFF
TGTGCCAGCAGTTCTATAACTGAAGCTTTCTTT
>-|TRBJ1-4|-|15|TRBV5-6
CASSLWGGADEKLFF
TGTGCCAGCAGCTTGTGGGGGGGGGCCGATGAAAAACTGTTTTTT
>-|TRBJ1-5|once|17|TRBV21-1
CASSKRAGTGSNQPQHF
TGTGCCAGCAGCAAAAGAGCCGGGACTGGTAGCAATCAGCCCCAGCATTTT
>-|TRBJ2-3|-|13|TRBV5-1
CASRGLSTDTQYF
TGCGCCAGCAGGGGGCTCAGCACAGATACGCAGTATTTT
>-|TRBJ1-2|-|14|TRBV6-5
CASRMGAANYGYTF
TGTGCCAGCAGAATGGGGGCCGCTAACTATGGCTACACCTTC
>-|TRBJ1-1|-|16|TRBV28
CASSFPNSAPYTEAFF
TGTGCCAGCAGTTTCCCGAACAGTGCCCCTTACACTGAAGCTTTCTTT
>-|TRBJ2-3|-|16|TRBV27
CASSFRRRELTDTQYF
TGTGCCAGCAGTTTCCGGAGACGGGAACTCACAGATACGCAGTATTTT
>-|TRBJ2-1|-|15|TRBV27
CASSLSARSRNEQFF
TGTGCCAGCAGTTTATCCGCGAGGAGTCGCAATGAGCAGTTCTTC
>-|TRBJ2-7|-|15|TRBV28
CASSLSSGNSYEQYF
TGTGCCAGCAGTTTAAGTAGCGGTAACTCCTACGAGCAGTACTTC
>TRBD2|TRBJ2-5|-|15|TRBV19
CASSIPSGAQETQYF
TGTGCCAGTAGTATCCCTAGCGGGGCTCAAGAGACCCAGTACTTC
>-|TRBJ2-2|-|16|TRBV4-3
CASSQERWRGTGELFF
TGCGCCAGCAGCCAAGAGAGGTGGCGGGGCACCGGGGAGCTGTTTTTT
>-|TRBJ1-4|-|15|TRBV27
CASSDSRHPNEKLFF
TGTGCCAGCAGTGACTCCCGGCACCCTAATGAAAAACTGTTTTTT
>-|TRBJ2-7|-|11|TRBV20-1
CSASSGSQQYF
TGCAGTGCTAGTTCAGGCTCCCAGCAGTACTTC
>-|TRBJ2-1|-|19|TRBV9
CASSVAEGLRGDSYNEQFF
TGTGCCAGCAGCGTCGCGGAGGGCTTACGCGGGGACTCCTACAATGAGCAGTTCTTC
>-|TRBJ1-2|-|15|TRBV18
CASSPDVDSNYGYTF
TGTGCCAGCTCACCAGACGTGGACAGTAACTATGGCTACACCTTC
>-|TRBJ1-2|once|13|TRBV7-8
CASSNAGNYGYTF
TGTGCCAGCAGCAACGCAGGGAACTATGGCTACACCTTC
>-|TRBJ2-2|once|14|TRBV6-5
CASGVGSNTGELFF
TGTGCCAGCGGAGTCGGCTCGAACACCGGGGAGCTGTTTTTT